Below, 32 T cell receptor beta chains from the same sample are listed, as sequenced in a study of a mutant IDH1 vaccine in newly diagnosed glioma. The time point: week 35, safety follow-up. Doses consisted of 300 ug of mutant IDH1 20-mer peptide each, paired with topical imiquimod. The repertoire was sequenced with immunoSEQ multiplex PCR; TCRdb's copy has only in-frame clones and lacks some. The data show about 69,000 clones, around nine tenths seen once. Their antigens are not known. This sample comprised PBMCs, obtained from a glioma patient whose treatment included an IDH1 peptide vaccine. The receptors were gathered from a man aged 30 to 45 with glioma.

The chain employs TRBV18 and TRBJ2-7, with a weak D call TRBD1 (7 bases). The CDR3 length is 15 residues. The germline gives CDR1 KGHSH, CDR2 LQKENI. The V end lost 3 bases, the J end lost 0 bases, and 12 bases lay between the germline ends. The DNA for the CDR3 is TGTGCCAGCTCACCGCGGGACAGTGTCTCCTACGAGCAGTACTTC. Protein product: CASSPRDSVSYEQYF. The entire variable domain, with the rest obtained from reference TRBV18 and TRBJ2-7, is as follows: NAGVMQNPRHLVRRRGQEARLRCSPMKGHSHVYWYRQLPEEGLKFMVYLQKENIIDESGMPKERFSAEFPKEGPSILRIQQVVRGDSAAYFCASSPRDSVSYEQYFGPGTRLTVT.

This clone was detected only once. This chain links TRBV6-1 with TRBJ1-2, with 8 bases lining up with TRBD1. J was trimmed by 5 bases and V by 7 bases; bases with no gene match: 12. The germline V gene encodes CDR1 MNHNS and CDR2 SASEGT. The CDR3 is 15 amino acids. In DNA, the CDR3 is TGTGCCAGCATCGATGGACAGGGCTCGGGATATGGCTACACCTTC. This gives the protein CASIDGQGSGYGYTF.

Points on this clone: Other DNA sequences in the sample encode the same CDR3. V is TRBV9 and J is TRBJ1-1; the D gene is possibly TRBD1 (6 bases). V lost 4 bases and J 1 base, leaving 11 bases between the germline ends. From germline, CDR1 is SGDLS and CDR2 YYNGEE. This CDR3 comprises 14 residues. The CDR3 is CASSYLTGNTEAFF. The CDR3 bases are TGTGCCAGCAGCTACTTGACAGGGAACACTGAAGCTTTCTTT.

The chain has TRBV2 and TRBJ1-3, with no clear D. The germline V and J ends were trimmed by 2 bases and 2 bases, with 10 bases remaining between them. This CDR3 is built from 15 residues. Germline values: CDR1 SNHLY, CDR2 FYNNEI. CDR3 protein: CASSEYRQPGNTIYF. CDR3 nucleotide sequence: TGTGCCAGCAGTGAATATCGTCAACCTGGAAACACCATATATTTT.

The chain couples TRBV18 to TRBJ1-2; 7 nucleotides agree with TRBD1. CDR1 is KGHSH and CDR2 is LQKENI in the germline V gene. V lost 0 bases to trimming and J lost 4 bases; unmatched junction nucleotides: 2. This CDR3 contains 14 residues. The DNA of the CDR3 is TGTGCCAGCTCACCACCGACAGGGTCCTATGGCTACACCTTC. Translating gives CASSPPTGSYGYTF.

The chain joins TRBV6-5 to TRBJ1-1; D is unresolved. Trimming shortened V by 2 bases and J by 5 bases, and 15 bases separated the two germline ends. The germline V gene has CDR1 MNHEY and CDR2 SVGAGI. This CDR3 has 15 amino acids. The CDR3 DNA sequence: TGTGCCAGCAGTTACGGAGTCTTGTTGGGGACTGAAGCTTTCTTT. Protein: CASSYGVLLGTEAFF.

This clone came up once. The genes are TRBV5-1 and TRBJ2-2; D is perhaps TRBD2 (6 bases). CDR1 and CDR2 (germline): SGHRS, YFSETQ. Trimming left V 7 bases short and J 5 bases short, with 9 bases between. The CDR3 is made up of 12 amino acids. For the CDR3, the DNA is TGCGCCAGCCACGGGAGTACCGGGGAGCTGTTTTTT. Translating gives CASHGSTGELFF.

The chain is built from TRBV10-3 and TRBJ1-2; TRBD1 is a possible D gene (6 bases). Trimming stripped 6 bases from V and 1 base from J, with 12 bases between. Germline lookup yields CDR1 ENHRY and CDR2 SYGVKD. The CDR3 is 14 amino acids. The CDR3 sequence: CAIRSGTYNYGYTF. CDR3 sequence (DNA): TGTGCCATCAGATCCGGGACATATAACTATGGCTACACCTTC.

The rearrangement joins TRBV6-1 to TRBJ1-1, with 7 bases matching TRBD1. The CDR3 has 13 amino acids. J was trimmed by 2 bases and V by 11 bases; bases with no gene match: 8. Germline V gives CDR1 MNHNS, CDR2 SASEGT. CDR3 coding DNA: TGTGCCTGCATAGACAGGGCCAACACTGAAGCTTTCTTT. Translated, it gives CACIDRANTEAFF.

The V call is TRBV10-3, the J call TRBJ2-3; TRBD2 agrees at 9 bases. Unmatched junction bases numbered 6, after V lost 11 bases and J lost 6 bases. Germline values: CDR1 ENHRY, CDR2 SYGVKD. The CDR3 runs 12 residues. CDR3 in DNA: TGTGCCGTCCTAGCGGGGCCTGATACGCAGTATTTT. Protein product: CAVLAGPDTQYF.

The chain combines TRBV30 with TRBJ2-7, with 7 bases that match TRBD1. Germline V CDR1 and CDR2: GTSNPN, SVGIG (reference sequence). The CDR3 runs to 15 residues. After removal of 3 bases from V and 1 base from J, the junction contained 9 bases not matched to a gene. CDR3 amino acids: CAWSPGGLGSYEQYF. The DNA for the CDR3 is TGTGCCTGGAGCCCAGGGGGATTGGGGTCCTACGAGCAGTACTTC.

This chain links TRBV19 with TRBJ2-1; D gene uncertain. V gave up 0 bases and J gave up 8 bases, with 8 bases separating them. The length of the CDR3 is 13 residues. Germline CDR1 is LNHDA and CDR2 is SQIVND (reference sequence). CDR3: CASSIEAEDEQFF. For the CDR3, the DNA is TGTGCCAGTAGTATAGAAGCCGAGGATGAGCAGTTCTTC.

The chain couples TRBV19 to TRBJ1-5, with D hard to call. Germline loops: CDR1 LNHDA, CDR2 SQIVND (reference sequence). Trimming left V 0 bases short and J 2 bases short, with 8 bases between. The CDR3 has 15 residues. The CDR3 DNA is TGTGCCAGTAGTATAGATGGCAGACGCAATCAGCCCCAGCATTTT. This sequence encodes CASSIDGRRNQPQHF.

The J gene is TRBJ1-1, the V gene TRBV7-3, with D uncertain. Trimming removed 3 bases from V and 0 bases from J, with 5 bases in between. This CDR3 comprises 13 residues. Germline V gene data show CDR1 as SGHTA and CDR2 as FQGTGA. The CDR3, as DNA: TGTGCCAGCAGCTTGAGCATGAACACTGAAGCTTTCTTT. Translated, it gives CASSLSMNTEAFF.

The V call is TRBV9, the J call TRBJ2-7; D is unresolved. This CDR3 has 12 amino acids. Germline lookup yields CDR1 SGDLS and CDR2 YYNGEE. Trimming pared 1 base from V and 1 base from J, leaving 3 bases between. The CDR3 nucleotides read TGTGCCAGCAGCGTAAGGTCCTACGAGCAGTACTTC. It is translated as CASSVRSYEQYF.

The V gene is TRBV9, the J gene TRBJ1-2, with D uncertain. The CDR3 extends over 15 amino acids. CDR1 and CDR2 (germline): SGDLS, YYNGEE. V shed 1 base and J shed 0 bases, with 10 bases lying between them. The CDR3 here is CASSVQGKTNYGYTF. For the CDR3, the DNA is TGTGCCAGCAGCGTACAAGGGAAAACTAACTATGGCTACACCTTC.

The chain recombines TRBV5-4 with TRBJ2-7; D might be TRBD2 (7 bases). The CDR3 is made up of 15 amino acids. The V gene lost 0 bases and the J gene lost 4 bases, with 14 bases spanning the gap. Germline V CDR1 and CDR2: SGHNT, YYREEE (reference sequence). The DNA for the CDR3 is TGTGCCAGCAGCTTGGAGGGGGGGATAGGGTACGAGCAGTACTTC. The encoded protein is CASSLEGGIGYEQYF.

The V and J genes are TRBV5-6 and TRBJ2-2; D remains ambiguous. The CDR3 consists of 12 residues. V was trimmed by 2 bases and J by 7 bases, leaving 6 bases between them. CDR1 is SGHDT, CDR2 YYEEEE, per germline. Written as DNA, the CDR3 is TGTGCCAGCAGCTTCATAAACGGGGAGCTGTTTTTT. It codes for CASSFINGELFF.

This rearrangement joins TRBV7-3 to TRBJ1-5; perhaps TRBD1 as D (5 bases). The length of the CDR3 is 15 residues. Germline lookup yields CDR1 SGHTA and CDR2 FQGTGA. Trimming shortened V by 5 bases and J by 6 bases, and 17 bases separated the two germline ends. The CDR3 sequence is CASSAGAREGQPQHF. The CDR3 DNA reads TGTGCCAGCAGCGCTGGGGCAAGGGAGGGTCAGCCCCAGCATTTT.

This clone was found once. This chain joins TRBV7-2 and TRBJ2-3, with D possibly TRBD2 on 5 matching bases. The germline CDR1 and CDR2 sequences are SGHTA and FQGNSA. With 3 bases removed from V and 2 bases from J, the gap between germline ends came to 15 bases. The CDR3 is made up of 16 amino acids. The CDR3 protein is CASSFTQGLDTDTQYF. CDR3 nucleotides: TGTGCCAGCAGCTTCACTCAAGGACTTGACACAGATACGCAGTATTTT.

V is TRBV27 and J is TRBJ2-1; D uncertain. Trimming removed 3 bases at V and 8 bases at J, with 14 bases between. This CDR3 comprises 14 residues. Per the germline V gene, CDR1 is MNHEY and CDR2 is SMNVEV (reference sequence). The CDR3 region has the DNA TGTGCCAGCAGTTTCCGCCCGCGACTGGATGAGCAGTTCTTC. It is translated as CASSFRPRLDEQFF.

The chain recombines TRBV5-4 with TRBJ2-5; maybe TRBD1 (5 bases). The CDR3 consists of 15 residues. V was pared by 1 base and J by 2 bases, with 12 bases between. The germline gives CDR1 SGHNT, CDR2 YYREEE (reference sequence). The DNA for the CDR3 is TGTGCCAGCAGCTTGTTTGACCAGGGACAAGAGACCCAGTACTTC. Its protein is CASSLFDQGQETQYF.

V is TRBV5-8 and J is TRBJ2-7, with 10 bases that match TRBD1. V lost 10 bases, J lost 2 bases, and 6 bases stayed unmatched. Germline values: CDR1 SGHTS, CDR2 YDEGEE. This CDR3 is built from 13 residues. The CDR3 loop reads CAYRTGGTYEQYF. CDR3 bases: TGTGCCTATCGGACAGGGGGGACCTACGAGCAGTACTTC.

The chain couples TRBV28 to TRBJ2-1; D is possibly TRBD2 (5 bases). Germline V CDR1 and CDR2: MDHEN, SYDVKM. V was trimmed by 5 bases and J by 15 bases, leaving 17 bases between them. The CDR3 loop spans 12 amino acids. The CDR3 bases are TGTGCCAGCAGTCTTTCTCAGCGGTCGTGGTTCTTC. It codes for CASSLSQRSWFF.

The chain couples TRBV19 to TRBJ2-5; D gene uncertain. The CDR3 runs to 13 residues. Per the germline V gene, CDR1 is LNHDA and CDR2 is SQIVND (reference sequence). V shed 6 bases and J shed 5 bases, with 13 bases lying between them. DNA of the CDR3: TGTGCCAGTAGCCCCAGACTCGGGGAGACCCAGTACTTC. Its translation: CASSPRLGETQYF.

The chain employs TRBV15 and TRBJ2-1, with D unresolved. V was pared by 3 bases and J by 7 bases, with 10 bases between. The length of the CDR3 is 13 residues. In germline, CDR1 is LNHNV, CDR2 YYDKDF (reference sequence). This CDR3 is CATSSALINEQFF. The CDR3 coding sequence is TGTGCCACCAGCAGTGCGCTAATTAATGAGCAGTTCTTC.

The chain employs TRBV5-3 and TRBJ1-2; possible D gene TRBD1, 5 bases. TRBV5-3 qualifies as an ORF whose function is uncertain. V shed 3 bases and J shed 4 bases, with 13 bases lying between them. The CDR3 loop spans 14 amino acids. The CDR3 bases are TGTGCCAGAAGCTCAAATACAGGCTGCTATGGCTACACCTTC. Translation gives CARSSNTGCYGYTF.

The gene calls are TRBV19 and TRBJ1-5, with 8 bases lining up with TRBD1. CDR3 length: 15 residues. Germline loops: CDR1 LNHDA, CDR2 SQIVND (reference sequence). With V trimmed by 7 bases and J by 3 bases, 8 bases remained unmatched. The CDR3 sequence: CASKLQGADNQPQHF. CDR3 nucleotide sequence: TGTGCCAGTAAACTTCAGGGGGCTGACAATCAGCCCCAGCATTTT.

The CDR3 loop reads CASSLSDSTDTQYF. As DNA, the CDR3 is TGCGCCAGCAGCCTTTCTGACAGCACAGATACGCAGTATTTT. J is TRBJ2-3 and V is TRBV5-1, with D hard to call. Germline V gene lookup returns CDR1 SGHRS and CDR2 YFSETQ. The V gene lost 4 bases and the J gene lost 0 bases, with 9 bases spanning the gap. There are 14 residues in the CDR3. Complete variable domain (other parts from reference TRBV5-1 and TRBJ2-3): KAGVTQTPRYLIKTRGQQVTLSCSPISGHRSVSWYQQTPGQGLQFLFEYFSETQRNKGNFPGRFSGRQFSNSRSEMNVSTLELGDSALYLCASSLSDSTDTQYFGPGTRLTVL.

The sample holds one count of this clone. The chain links TRBV5-1 to TRBJ1-4; 8 positions agree with TRBD1. Per germline, CDR1 SGHRS and CDR2 YFSETQ. The CDR3 sequence is 16 residues long. J gave up 6 bases and V 4 bases, and 11 bases lay outside the gene matches. The CDR3 loop is CASSPGQGTEYEKLFF. CDR3 sequence (DNA): TGCGCCAGCAGCCCTGGACAGGGAACGGAGTATGAAAAACTGTTTTTT.

CDR3 sequence reads: CASSQTGSSYNEQFF. The CDR3 DNA sequence: TGTGCCAGCAGCCAGACCGGTTCCTCCTACAATGAGCAGTTCTTC. The J gene is TRBJ2-1, the V gene TRBV7-9, with unresolved D. CDR3 length: 15 amino acids. V was shortened by 5 bases and J by 0 bases, with 11 bases between the two germline ends. The germline V gene encodes CDR1 SEHNR and CDR2 FQNEAQ (reference sequence).

The genes are TRBV19 and TRBJ1-5; 10 bases agree with TRBD1. Germline CDR1 and CDR2: LNHDA and SQIVND (reference sequence). The CDR3 runs to 16 residues. V lost 4 bases and J lost 2; bases outside the gene matches: 5. The CDR3 here is CASSRLGQGGNQPQHF. The CDR3 region has the DNA TGTGCCAGTAGTAGATTAGGACAGGGGGGCAATCAGCCCCAGCATTTT.